The clone carrying this T cell receptor (beta chain) appeared a single time. This record belongs to a study of blood T cell repertoires in COVID-19. CDR3 size: 16 residues. Germline V gene sequence: CDR1 KGHSH, CDR2 LQKENI. Trimming cost V 4 bases and J 6 bases; bases outside gene matches: 12. Original methodology: Amplification from reference gene primers served as the basis for estimated nucleated cell counts. Here immunoSEQ multiplex PCR was the method, and the copy in TCRdb shows in-frame clones only, minus some. V, J and clone size are those of that table, while D and trimming were read from the DNA. The table has about 200,000 clones, around 86% seen once.

Sequences were obtained from peripheral blood. This clonotype was sampled from a man aged 60 to 69 with acute or convalescent COVID-19. This rearrangement joins TRBV18 to TRBJ1-2; TRBD1 agrees at 9 bases. The CDR3, as DNA: TGTGCCAGCTCACTGACAGGGGGTGAGCTAGTTGATGGCTACACCTTC. This translates into CASSLTGGELVDGYTF.